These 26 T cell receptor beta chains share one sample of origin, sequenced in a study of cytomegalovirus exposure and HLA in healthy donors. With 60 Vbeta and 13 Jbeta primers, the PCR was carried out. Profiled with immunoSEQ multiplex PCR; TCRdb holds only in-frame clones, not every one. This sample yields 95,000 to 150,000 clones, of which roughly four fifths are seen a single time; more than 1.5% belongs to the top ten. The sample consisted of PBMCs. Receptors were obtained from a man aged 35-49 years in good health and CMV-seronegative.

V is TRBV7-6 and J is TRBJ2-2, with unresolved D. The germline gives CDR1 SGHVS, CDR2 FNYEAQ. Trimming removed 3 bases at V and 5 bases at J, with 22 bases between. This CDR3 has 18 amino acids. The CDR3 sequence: CASSLSVGSPPGTGELFF. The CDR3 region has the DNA TGTGCCAGCAGCTTGTCGGTCGGTTCACCCCCCGGGACCGGGGAGCTGTTTTTT.

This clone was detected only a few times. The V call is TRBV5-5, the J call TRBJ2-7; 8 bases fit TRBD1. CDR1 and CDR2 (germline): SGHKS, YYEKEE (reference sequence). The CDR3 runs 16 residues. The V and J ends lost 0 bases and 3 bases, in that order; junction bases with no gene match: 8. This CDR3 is CASSLVITGGFYEQYF. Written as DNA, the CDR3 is TGTGCCAGCAGCTTGGTAATTACAGGGGGGTTCTACGAGCAGTACTTC.

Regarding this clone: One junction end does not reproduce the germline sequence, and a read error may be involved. The CDR3 loop reads CSVEDTRLAKNSQYF. In nucleotides, the CDR3 is TGCAGCGTTGAAGATACTCGCCTAGCCAAAAACAGTCAGTACTTC. The genes are TRBV29-1 and TRBJ2-4, with D tentatively TRBD2 (5 bases). CDR1 and CDR2 (germline): SQVTM, ANQGSEA. CDR3 length: 15 amino acids. Full variable domain (rest looked up from reference TRBV29-1 and TRBJ2-4): SAVISQKPSRDICQRGTSLTIQCQVDSQVTMMFWYRQQPGQSLTLIATANQGSEATYESGFVIDKFPISRPNLTFSTLTVSNMSPEDSSIYLCSVEDTRLAKNSQYFGAGTRLSVL.

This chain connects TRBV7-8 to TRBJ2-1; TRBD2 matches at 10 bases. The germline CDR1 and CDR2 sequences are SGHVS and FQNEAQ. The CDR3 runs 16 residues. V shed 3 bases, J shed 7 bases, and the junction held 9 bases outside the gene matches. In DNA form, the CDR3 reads TGTGCCAGCAGCTTCCTCAGCGGGGGGGCCAAGAATGAGCAGTTCTTC. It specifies CASSFLSGGAKNEQFF.

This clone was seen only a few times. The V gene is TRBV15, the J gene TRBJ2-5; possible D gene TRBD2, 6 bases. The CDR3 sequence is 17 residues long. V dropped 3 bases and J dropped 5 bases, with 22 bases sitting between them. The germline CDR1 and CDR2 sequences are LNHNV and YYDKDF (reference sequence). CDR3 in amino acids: CATSSGLGGMGPETQYF. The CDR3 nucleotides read TGTGCCACCAGCAGCGGGTTGGGCGGGATGGGGCCCGAGACCCAGTACTTC.

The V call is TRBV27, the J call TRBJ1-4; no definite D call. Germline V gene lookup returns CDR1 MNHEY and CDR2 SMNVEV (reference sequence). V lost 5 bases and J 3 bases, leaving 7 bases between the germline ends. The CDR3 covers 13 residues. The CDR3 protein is CASSRGPNEKLFF. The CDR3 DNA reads TGTGCCAGCAGTAGAGGTCCTAATGAAAAACTGTTTTTT.

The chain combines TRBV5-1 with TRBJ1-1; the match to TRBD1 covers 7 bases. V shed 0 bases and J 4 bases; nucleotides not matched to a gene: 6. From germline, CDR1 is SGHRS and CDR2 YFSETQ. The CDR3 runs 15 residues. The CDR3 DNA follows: TGCGCCAGCAGCTTGGTACAGGGGCTGGGCACTGAAGCTTTCTTT. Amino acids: CASSLVQGLGTEAFF.

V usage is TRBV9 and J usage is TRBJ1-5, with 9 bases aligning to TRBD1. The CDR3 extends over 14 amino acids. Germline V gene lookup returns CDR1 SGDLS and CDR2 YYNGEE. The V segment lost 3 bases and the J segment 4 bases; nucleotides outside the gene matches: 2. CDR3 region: CASSGDRENQPQHF. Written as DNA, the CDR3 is TGTGCCAGCAGCGGGGACAGGGAGAATCAGCCCCAGCATTTT. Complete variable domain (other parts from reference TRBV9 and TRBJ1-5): DSGVTQTPKHLITATGQRVTLRCSPRSGDLSVYWYQQSLDQGLQFLIQYYNGEERAKGNILERFSAQQFPDLHSELNLSSLELGDSALYFCASSGDRENQPQHFGDGTRLSIL.

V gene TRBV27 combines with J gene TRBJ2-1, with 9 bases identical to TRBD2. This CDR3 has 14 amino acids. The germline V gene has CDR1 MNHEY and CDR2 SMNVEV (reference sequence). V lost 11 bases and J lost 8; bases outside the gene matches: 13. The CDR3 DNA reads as TGTGCCTACCCACCGGCGGGAGGGCCCCATGAGCAGTTCTTC. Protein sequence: CAYPPAGGPHEQFF.

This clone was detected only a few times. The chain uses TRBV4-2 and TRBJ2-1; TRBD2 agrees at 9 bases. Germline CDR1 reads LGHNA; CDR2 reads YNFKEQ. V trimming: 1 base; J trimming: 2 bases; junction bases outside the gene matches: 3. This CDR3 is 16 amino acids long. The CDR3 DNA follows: TGTGCCAGCAGCCAAGTGCGCGGGAGGGCCTACAATGAGCAGTTCTTC. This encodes CASSQVRGRAYNEQFF.

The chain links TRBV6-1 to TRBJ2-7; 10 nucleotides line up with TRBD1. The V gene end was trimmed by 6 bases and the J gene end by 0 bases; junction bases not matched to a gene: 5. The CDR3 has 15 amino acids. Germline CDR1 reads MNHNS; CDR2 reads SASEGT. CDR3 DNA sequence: TGTGCCAGCAGAGGAGGACAGGGGGGCTCCTACGAGCAGTACTTC. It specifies CASRGGQGGSYEQYF.

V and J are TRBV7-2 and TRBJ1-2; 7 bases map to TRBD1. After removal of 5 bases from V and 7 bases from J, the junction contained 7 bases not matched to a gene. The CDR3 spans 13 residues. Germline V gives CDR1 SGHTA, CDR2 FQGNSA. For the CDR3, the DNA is TGTGCCAGCAGCATCCGGGACAGAGGTGGCTACACCTTC. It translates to CASSIRDRGGYTF. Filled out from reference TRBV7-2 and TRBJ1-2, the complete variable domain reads GAGVSQSPSNKVTEKGKDVELRCDPISGHTALYWYRQSLGQGLEFLIYFQGNSAPDKSGLPSDRFSAERTGGSVSTLTIQRTQQEDSAVYLCASSIRDRGGYTFGSGTRLTVV.

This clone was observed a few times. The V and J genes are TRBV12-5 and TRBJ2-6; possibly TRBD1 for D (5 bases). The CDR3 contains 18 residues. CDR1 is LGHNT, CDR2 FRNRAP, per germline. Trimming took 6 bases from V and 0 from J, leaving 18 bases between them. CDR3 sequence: CASGHWGQAHSGANVLTF. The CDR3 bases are TGTGCTAGTGGCCACTGGGGCCAGGCCCACTCTGGGGCCAACGTCCTGACTTTC. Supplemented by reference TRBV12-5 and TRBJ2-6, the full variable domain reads DARVTQTPRHKVTEMGQEVTMRCQPILGHNTVFWYRQTMMQGLELLAYFRNRAPLDDSGMPKDRFSAEMPDATLATLKIQPSEPRDSAVYFCASGHWGQAHSGANVLTFGAGSRLTVL.

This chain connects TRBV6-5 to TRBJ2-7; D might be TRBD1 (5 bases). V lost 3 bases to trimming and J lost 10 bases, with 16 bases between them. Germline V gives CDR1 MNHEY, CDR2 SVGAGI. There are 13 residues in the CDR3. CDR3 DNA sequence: TGTGCCAGCAGTTATGGGGCGGACAAGCCACAGTACTTC. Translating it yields CASSYGADKPQYF.

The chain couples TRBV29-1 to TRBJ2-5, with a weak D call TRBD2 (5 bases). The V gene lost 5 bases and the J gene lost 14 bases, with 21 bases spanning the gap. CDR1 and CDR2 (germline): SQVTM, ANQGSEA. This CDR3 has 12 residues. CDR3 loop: CSVQASSYEQYF. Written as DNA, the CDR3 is TGCAGCGTTCAGGCTAGCTCCTACGAGCAATACTTC. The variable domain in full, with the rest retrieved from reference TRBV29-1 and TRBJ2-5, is SAVISQKPSRDICQRGTSLTIQCQVDSQVTMMFWYRQQPGQSLTLIATANQGSEATYESGFVIDKFPISRPNLTFSTLTVSNMSPEDSSIYLCSVQASSYEQYFGPGTRLLVL.

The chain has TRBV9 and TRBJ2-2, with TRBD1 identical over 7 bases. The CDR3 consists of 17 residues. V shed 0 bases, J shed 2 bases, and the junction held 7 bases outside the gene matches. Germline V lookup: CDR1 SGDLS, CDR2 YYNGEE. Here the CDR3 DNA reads TGTGCCAGCAGCGTAGCCTCCGGGACAGCCAACACCGGGGAGCTGTTTTTT. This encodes CASSVASGTANTGELFF.

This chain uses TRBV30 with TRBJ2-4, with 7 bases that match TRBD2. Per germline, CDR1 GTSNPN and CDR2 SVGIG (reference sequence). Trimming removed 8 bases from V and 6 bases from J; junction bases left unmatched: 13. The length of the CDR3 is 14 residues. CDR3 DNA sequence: TGTGCCGGGGAAGGTCAAGGGGAGGGAAACATTCAGTACTTC. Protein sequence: CAGEGQGEGNIQYF.

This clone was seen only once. The CDR3 nucleotides read TGTGCCAGCAGCCTTGATCGGGGGTACGAGACCCAGTACTTC. Protein product: CASSLDRGYETQYF. The chain combines TRBV2 with TRBJ2-5; tentative D call: TRBD2 (6 bases). Trimming pared 6 bases from V and 5 bases from J, leaving 16 bases between. The CDR3 is 14 amino acids. CDR1 SNHLY and CDR2 FYNNEI come from the germline V gene.

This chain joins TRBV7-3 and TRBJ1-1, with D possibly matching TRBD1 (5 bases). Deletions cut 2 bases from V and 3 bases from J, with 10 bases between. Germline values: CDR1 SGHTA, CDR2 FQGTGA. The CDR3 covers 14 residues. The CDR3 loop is CASSLGTGDTEAFF. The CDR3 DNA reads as TGTGCCAGCAGCTTAGGGACTGGGGACACTGAAGCTTTCTTT.

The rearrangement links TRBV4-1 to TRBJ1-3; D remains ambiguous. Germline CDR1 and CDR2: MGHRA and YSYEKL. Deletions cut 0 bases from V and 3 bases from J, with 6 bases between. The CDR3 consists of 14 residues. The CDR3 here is CASSQDGLGNTIYF. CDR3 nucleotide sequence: TGCGCCAGCAGCCAAGATGGCCTTGGAAACACCATATATTTT.

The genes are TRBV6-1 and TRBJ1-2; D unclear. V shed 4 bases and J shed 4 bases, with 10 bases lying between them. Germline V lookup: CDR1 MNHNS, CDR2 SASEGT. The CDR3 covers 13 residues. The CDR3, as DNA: TGTGCCAGCAGTGTGCCGGAGGCCTATGGCTACACCTTC. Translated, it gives CASSVPEAYGYTF.

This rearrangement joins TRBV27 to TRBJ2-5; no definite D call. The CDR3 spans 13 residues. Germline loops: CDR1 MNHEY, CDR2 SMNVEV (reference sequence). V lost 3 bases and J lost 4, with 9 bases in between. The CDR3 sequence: CASSFRRRETQYF. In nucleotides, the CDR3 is TGTGCCAGCAGTTTTCGGAGAAGAGAGACCCAGTACTTC.

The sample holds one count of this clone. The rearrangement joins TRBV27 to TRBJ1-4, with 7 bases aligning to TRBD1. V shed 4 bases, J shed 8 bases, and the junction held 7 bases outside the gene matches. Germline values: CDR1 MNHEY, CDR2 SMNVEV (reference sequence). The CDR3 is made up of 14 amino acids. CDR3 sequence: CASSSYRGGEKLFF. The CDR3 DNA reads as TGTGCCAGCAGTTCATACAGGGGAGGCGAAAAACTGTTTTTT.

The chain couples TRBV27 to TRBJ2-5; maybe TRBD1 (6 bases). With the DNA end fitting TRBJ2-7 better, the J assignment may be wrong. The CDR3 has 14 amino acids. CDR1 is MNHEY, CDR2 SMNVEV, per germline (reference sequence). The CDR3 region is CASSLSRGTYEQYF. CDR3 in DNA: TGTGCCAGCAGTTTAAGCAGGGGAACCTACGAGCAGTACTTC.

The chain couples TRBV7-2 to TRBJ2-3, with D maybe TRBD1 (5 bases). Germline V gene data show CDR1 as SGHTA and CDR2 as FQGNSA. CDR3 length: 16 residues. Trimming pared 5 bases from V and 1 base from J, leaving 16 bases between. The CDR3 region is CASSPNSAGRTDTQYF. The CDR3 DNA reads TGTGCCAGCAGCCCCAATTCTGCAGGGCGCACAGATACGCAGTATTTT.

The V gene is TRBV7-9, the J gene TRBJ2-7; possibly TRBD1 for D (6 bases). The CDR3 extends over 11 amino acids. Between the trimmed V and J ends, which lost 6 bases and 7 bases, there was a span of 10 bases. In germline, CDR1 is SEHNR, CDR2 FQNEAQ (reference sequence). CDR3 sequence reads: CASSGGLEQYF. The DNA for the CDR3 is TGTGCCAGCAGTGGGGGCTTGGAGCAGTACTTC.